The source of this TCR beta chain is a study of T cell repertoires in cytomegalovirus infection. The overall study: Recently identified HLA-C-restricted CMV epitopes were used, and well-studied HLA-B-restricted CMV epitopes were used as well. In public TCR beta signatures, there were indications of both CMV infection and matching HLA type.

In TCRdb, the reads were re-called with MiXCR into one record per CDR3 protein. The data hold about 890,000 distinct CDR3 sequences, with 31% observed a single time. About this clonotype itself: Its antigen is not known.

Study conclusions and caveats: Clonotype analysis showed dominance of the ex vivo response by HLA-C-restricted CMV-specific TCR beta clonotypes.

V lost 3 bases, J lost 8 bases, and 8 bases lay in between. The CDR3 covers 11 residues. Germline assignment: CDR1 SGHKS and CDR2 YYEKEE (reference sequence). This clonotype originated in a human donor in good health (CMV status not recorded). Some clones in this sample may be carry-over from other donors' samples. Specimen: cultured CD8+ T cells from PBMCs, collected from culture after CMV antigen stimulation. The rearrangement uses TRBV5-5 and TRBJ1-1; D ambiguous. CDR3 sequence reads: CASSSAAEAFF. The CDR3 bases are TGTGCCAGCAGCTCGGCGGCGGAAGCTTTCTTT. The variable domain in full, with the rest retrieved from reference TRBV5-5 and TRBJ1-1, is DAGVTQSPTHLIKTRGQQVTLRCSPISGHKSVSWYQQVLGQGPQFIFQYYEKEERGRGNFPDRFSARQFPNYSSELNVNALLLGDSALYLCASSSAAEAFFGQGTRLTVV.